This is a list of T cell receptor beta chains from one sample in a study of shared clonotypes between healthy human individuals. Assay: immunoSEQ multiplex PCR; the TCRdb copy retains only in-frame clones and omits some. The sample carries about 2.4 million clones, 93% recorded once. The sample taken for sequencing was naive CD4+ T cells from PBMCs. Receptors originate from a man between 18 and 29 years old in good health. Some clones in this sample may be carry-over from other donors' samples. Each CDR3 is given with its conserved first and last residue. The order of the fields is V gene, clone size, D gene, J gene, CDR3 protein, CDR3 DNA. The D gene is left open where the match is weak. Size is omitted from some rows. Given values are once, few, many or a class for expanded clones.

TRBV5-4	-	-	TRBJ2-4	CASSFTPRATLAKNIQYF	TGTGCCAGCAGCTTTACCCCCCGGGCTACCCTAGCCAAAAACATTCAGTACTTC
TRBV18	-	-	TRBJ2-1	CASSPYPQGGEQFF	TGTGCCAGCTCACCGTACCCTCAGGGAGGTGAGCAGTTCTTC
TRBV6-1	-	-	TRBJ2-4	CASSETLNIQYF	TGTGCCAGCAGCGAGACCCTAAACATTCAGTACTTC
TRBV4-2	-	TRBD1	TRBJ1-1	CASSQSTGSANTEAFF	TGTGCCAGCAGCCAATCGACAGGGTCGGCGAACACTGAAGCTTTCTTT
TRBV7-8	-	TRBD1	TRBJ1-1	CASSGKQGRPTEAFF	TGTGCCAGCAGCGGAAAACAGGGGCGGCCCACTGAAGCTTTCTTT
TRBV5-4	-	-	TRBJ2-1	CASSKESSYNEQFF	TGTGCCAGCAGCAAAGAGAGCTCCTACAATGAGCAGTTCTTC
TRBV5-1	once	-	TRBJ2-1	CASSQMPGTANEQFF	TGCGCCAGCAGTCAAATGCCCGGGACCGCAAATGAGCAGTTCTTC
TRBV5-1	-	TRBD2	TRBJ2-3	CASSFIAGWGDTQYF	TGCGCCAGCAGCTTTATAGCGGGATGGGGGGATACGCAGTATTTT
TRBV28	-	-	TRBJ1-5	CASSMGGFSNQPQHF	TGTGCCAGCTCCATGGGGGGCTTTAGCAATCAGCCCCAGCATTTT
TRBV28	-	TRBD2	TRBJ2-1	CASSIPSGRAGNEQFF	TGTGCCAGCAGTATCCCCAGCGGGAGGGCCGGAAATGAGCAGTTCTTC
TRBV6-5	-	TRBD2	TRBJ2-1	CASSSPVAGAYNEQFF	TGTGCCAGCAGTTCCCCTGTAGCGGGAGCCTACAATGAGCAGTTCTTC
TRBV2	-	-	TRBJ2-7	CASSEQAYEQYF	TGTGCCAGCAGCGAGCAGGCGTACGAGCAGTACTTC